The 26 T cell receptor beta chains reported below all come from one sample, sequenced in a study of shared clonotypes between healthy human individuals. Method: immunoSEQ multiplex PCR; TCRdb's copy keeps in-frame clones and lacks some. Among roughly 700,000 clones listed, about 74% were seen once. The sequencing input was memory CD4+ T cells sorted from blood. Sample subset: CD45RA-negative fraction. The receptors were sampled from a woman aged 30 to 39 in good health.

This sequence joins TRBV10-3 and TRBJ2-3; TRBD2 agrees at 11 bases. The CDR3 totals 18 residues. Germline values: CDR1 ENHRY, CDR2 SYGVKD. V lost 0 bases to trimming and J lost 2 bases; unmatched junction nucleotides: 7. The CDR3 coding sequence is TGTGCCATCAGTGAGTCGTTCGGGACTAGCGGCCCCACAGATACGCAGTATTTT. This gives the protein CAISESFGTSGPTDTQYF.

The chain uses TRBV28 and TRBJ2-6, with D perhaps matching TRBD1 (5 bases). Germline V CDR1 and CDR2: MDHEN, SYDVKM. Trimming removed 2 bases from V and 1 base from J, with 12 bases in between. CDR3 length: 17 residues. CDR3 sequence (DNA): TGTGCCAGCAGTTTAATGTCCCAGGGTTCTGGGGCCAACGTCCTGACTTTC. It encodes CASSLMSQGSGANVLTF. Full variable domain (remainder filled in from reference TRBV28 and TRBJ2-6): DVKVTQSSRYLVKRTGEKVFLECVQDMDHENMFWYRQDPGLGLRLIYFSYDVKMKEKGDIPEGYSVSREKKERFSLILESASTNQTSMYLCASSLMSQGSGANVLTFGAGSRLTVL.

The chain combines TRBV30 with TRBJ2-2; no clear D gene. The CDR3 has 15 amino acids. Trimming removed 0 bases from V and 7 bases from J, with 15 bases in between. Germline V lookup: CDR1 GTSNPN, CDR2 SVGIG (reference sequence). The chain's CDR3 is CAWSVRIRSDGELFF. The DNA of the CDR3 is TGTGCCTGGAGTGTACGGATTAGATCCGACGGGGAGCTGTTTTTT. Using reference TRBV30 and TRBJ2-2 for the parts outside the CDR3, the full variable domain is SQTIHQWPATLVQPVGSPLSLECTVEGTSNPNLYWYRQAAGRGLQLLFYSVGIGQISSEVPQNLSASRPQDRQFILSSKKLLLSDSGFYLCAWSVRIRSDGELFFGEGSRLTVL.

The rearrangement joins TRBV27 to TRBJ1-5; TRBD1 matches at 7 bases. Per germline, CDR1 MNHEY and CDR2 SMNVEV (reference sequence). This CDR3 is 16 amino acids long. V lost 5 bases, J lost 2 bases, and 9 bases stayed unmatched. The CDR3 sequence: CASSPPDRLGNQPQHF. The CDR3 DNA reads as TGTGCCAGCAGTCCACCGGACAGGCTGGGCAATCAGCCCCAGCATTTT.

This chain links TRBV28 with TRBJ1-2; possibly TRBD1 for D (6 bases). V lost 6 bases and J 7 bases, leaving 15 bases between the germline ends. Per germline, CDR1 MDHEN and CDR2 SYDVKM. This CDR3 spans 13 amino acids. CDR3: CASRSQGPSGYTF. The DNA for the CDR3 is TGTGCCAGCAGGTCTCAGGGGCCGAGTGGCTACACCTTC.

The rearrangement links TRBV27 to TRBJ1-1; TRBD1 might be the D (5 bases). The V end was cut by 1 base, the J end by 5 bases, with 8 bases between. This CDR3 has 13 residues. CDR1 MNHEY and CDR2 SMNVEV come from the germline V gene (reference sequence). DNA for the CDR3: TGTGCCAGCAGTTTATTGGGGGAAACTGAAGCTTTCTTT. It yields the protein CASSLLGETEAFF.

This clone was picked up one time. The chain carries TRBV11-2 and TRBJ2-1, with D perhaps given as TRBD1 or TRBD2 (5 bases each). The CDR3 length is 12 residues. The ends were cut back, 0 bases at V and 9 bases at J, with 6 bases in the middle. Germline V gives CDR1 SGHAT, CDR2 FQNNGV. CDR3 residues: CASSLDGGEQFF. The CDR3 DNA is TGTGCCAGCAGCTTAGATGGGGGTGAGCAGTTCTTC.

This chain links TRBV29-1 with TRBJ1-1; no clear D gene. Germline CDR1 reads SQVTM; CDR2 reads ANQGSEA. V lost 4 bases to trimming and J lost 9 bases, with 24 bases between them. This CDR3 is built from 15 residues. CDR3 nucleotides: TGCAGCGTTGCAACCCCCATCTGGGCAGACACCAAAGCTTTCTTT. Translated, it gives CSVATPIWADTKAFF.

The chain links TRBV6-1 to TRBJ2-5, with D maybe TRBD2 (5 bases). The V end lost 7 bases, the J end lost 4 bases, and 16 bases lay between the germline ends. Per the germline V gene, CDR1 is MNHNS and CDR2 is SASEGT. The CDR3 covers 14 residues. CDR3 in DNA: TGTGCCAGCAATCCACGGGGTGTTGCAGAGACCCAGTACTTC. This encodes CASNPRGVAETQYF.

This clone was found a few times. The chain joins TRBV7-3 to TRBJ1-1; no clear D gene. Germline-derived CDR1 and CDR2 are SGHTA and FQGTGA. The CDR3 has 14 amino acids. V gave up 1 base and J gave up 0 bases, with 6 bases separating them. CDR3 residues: CASSLSRLNTEAFF. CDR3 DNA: TGTGCCAGCAGCTTAAGCCGGCTGAACACTGAAGCTTTCTTT.

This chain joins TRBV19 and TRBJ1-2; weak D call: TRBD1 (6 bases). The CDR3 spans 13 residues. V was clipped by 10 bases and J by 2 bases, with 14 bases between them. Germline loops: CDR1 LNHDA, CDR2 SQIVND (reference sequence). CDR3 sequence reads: CATTGTNNYGYTF. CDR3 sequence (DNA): TGTGCCACGACCGGGACAAACAACTATGGCTACACCTTC.

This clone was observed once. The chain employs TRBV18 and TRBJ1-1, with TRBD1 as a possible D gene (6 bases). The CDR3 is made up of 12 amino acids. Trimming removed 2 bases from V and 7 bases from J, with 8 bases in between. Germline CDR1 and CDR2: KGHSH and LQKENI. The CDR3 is CASSPDRNEAFF. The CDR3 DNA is TGTGCCAGCTCACCAGACAGGAATGAAGCTTTCTTT.

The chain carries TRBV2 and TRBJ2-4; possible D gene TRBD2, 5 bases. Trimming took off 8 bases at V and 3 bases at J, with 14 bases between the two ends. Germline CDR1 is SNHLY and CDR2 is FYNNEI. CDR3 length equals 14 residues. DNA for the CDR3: TGTGCCAGCCGCCGGGGAGAGGGCAAAAACATTCAGTACTTC. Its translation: CASRRGEGKNIQYF.

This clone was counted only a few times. This CDR3 is CASSYVNTEAFF. CDR3 nucleotide sequence: TGTGCCAGCAGTTACGTGAACACTGAAGCTTTCTTT. This chain uses TRBV6-5 with TRBJ1-1; D ambiguous. V lost 2 bases and J 0 bases, leaving 1 base between the germline ends. CDR1 is MNHEY, CDR2 SVGAGI, per germline. This CDR3 is 12 amino acids long.

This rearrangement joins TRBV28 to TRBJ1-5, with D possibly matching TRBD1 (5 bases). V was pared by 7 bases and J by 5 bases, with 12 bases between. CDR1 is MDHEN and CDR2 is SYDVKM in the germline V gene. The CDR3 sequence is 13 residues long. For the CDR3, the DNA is TGTGCCAGCATTCCGGGACCCTATCAGCCCCAGCATTTT. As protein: CASIPGPYQPQHF.

CDR3 region: CASSLANLYGYTF. The DNA for the CDR3 is TGTGCCAGCAGTTTGGCTAATCTCTATGGCTACACCTTC. J is TRBJ1-2 and V is TRBV28; no reliable D call. V lost 3 bases to trimming and J lost 4 bases, with 9 bases between them. The CDR3 is made up of 13 amino acids. The germline CDR1 and CDR2 sequences are MDHEN and SYDVKM.

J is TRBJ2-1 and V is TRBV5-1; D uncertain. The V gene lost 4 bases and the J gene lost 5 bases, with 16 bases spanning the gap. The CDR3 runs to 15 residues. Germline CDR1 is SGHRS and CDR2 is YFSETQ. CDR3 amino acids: CASSTYRSSDNEQFF. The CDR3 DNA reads TGCGCCAGCAGCACTTACCGTTCCAGCGACAATGAGCAGTTCTTC.

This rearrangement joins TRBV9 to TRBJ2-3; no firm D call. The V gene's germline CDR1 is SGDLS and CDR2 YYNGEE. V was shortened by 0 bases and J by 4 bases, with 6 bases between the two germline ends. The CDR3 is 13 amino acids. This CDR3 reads CASSVGQPDTQYF. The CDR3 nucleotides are TGTGCCAGCAGCGTAGGGCAGCCAGATACGCAGTATTTT.

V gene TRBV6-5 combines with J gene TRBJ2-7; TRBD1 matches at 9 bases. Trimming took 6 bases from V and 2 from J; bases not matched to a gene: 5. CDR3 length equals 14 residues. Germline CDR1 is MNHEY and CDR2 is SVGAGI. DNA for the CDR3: TGTGCCAGCAGAGCCGGGACAGGGACCTACGAGCAGTACTTC. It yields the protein CASRAGTGTYEQYF.

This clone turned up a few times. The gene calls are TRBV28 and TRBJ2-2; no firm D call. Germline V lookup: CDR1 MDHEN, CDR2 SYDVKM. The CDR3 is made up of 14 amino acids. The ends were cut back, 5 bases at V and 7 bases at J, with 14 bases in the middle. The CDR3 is CASSTRRNGGELFF. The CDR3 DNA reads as TGTGCCAGCAGTACCCGACGGAACGGCGGGGAGCTGTTTTTT.

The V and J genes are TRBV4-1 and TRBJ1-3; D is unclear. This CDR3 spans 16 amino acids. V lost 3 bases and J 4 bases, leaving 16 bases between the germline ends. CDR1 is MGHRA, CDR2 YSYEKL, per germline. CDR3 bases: TGCGCCAGCAGCCAGGATATCGGAACGGCGGGAAACACCATATATTTT. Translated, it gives CASSQDIGTAGNTIYF.

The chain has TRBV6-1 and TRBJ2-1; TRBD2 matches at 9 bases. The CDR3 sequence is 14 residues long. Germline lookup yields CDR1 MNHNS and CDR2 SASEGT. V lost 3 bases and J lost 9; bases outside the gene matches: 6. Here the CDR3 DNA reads TGTGCCAGCAGTGAGGGCGGGAGGGGGACTGAGCAGTTCTTC. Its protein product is CASSEGGRGTEQFF.

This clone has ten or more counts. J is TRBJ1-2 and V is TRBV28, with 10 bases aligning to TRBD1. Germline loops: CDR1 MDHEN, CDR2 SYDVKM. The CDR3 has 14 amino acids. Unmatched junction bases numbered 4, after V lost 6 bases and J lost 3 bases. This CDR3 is CASRRDRGHYGYTF. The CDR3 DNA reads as TGTGCCAGCAGGCGAGACAGGGGGCACTATGGCTACACCTTC.

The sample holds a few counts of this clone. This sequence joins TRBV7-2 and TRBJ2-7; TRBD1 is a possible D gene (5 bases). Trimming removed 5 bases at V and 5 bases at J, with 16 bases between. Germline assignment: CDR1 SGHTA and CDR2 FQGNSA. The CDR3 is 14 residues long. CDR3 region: CASSAALQGHEQYF. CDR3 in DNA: TGTGCCAGCAGCGCGGCTTTGCAGGGCCACGAGCAGTACTTC.

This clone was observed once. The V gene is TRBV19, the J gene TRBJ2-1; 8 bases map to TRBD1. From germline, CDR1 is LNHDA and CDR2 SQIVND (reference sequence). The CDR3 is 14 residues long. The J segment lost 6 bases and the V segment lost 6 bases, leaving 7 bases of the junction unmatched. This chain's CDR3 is CASSWTGTVNEQFF. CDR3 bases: TGTGCCAGTAGCTGGACAGGGACTGTCAATGAGCAGTTCTTC.

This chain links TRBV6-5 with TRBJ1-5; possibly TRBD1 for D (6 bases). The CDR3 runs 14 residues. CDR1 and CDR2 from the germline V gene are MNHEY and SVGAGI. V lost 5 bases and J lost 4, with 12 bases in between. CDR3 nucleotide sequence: TGTGCCAGCAGTGAAGTCCAGGGGAATCAGCCCCAGCATTTT. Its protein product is CASSEVQGNQPQHF.